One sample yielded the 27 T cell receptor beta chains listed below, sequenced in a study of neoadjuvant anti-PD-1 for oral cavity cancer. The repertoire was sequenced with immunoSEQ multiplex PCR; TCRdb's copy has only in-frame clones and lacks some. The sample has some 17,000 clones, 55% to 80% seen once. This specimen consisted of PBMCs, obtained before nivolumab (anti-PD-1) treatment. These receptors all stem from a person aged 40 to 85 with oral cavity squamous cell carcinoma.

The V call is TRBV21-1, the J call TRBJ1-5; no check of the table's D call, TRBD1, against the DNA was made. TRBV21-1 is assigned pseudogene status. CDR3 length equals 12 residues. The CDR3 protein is CARHRFNQPQHF. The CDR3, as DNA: TGTGCCAGACACAGGTTCAATCAGCCCCAGCATTTT.

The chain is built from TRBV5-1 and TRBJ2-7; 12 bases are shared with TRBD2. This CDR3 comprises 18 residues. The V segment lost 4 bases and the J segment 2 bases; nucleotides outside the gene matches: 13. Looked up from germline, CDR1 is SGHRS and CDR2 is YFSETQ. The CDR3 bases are TGCGCCAGCAGCACGGGACTAGCGGGCGCCCAAGACCCCTACGAGCAGTACTTC. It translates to CASSTGLAGAQDPYEQYF. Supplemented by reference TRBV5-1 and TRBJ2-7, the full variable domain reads KAGVTQTPRYLIKTRGQQVTLSCSPISGHRSVSWYQQTPGQGLQFLFEYFSETQRNKGNFPGRFSGRQFSNSRSEMNVSTLELGDSALYLCASSTGLAGAQDPYEQYFGPGTRLTVT.

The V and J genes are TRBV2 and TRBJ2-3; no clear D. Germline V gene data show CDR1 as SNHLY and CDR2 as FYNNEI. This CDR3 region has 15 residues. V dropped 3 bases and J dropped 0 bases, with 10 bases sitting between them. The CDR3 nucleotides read TGTGCCAGCAGTGACCACGCCTTAAGCACAGATACGCAGTATTTT. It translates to CASSDHALSTDTQYF.

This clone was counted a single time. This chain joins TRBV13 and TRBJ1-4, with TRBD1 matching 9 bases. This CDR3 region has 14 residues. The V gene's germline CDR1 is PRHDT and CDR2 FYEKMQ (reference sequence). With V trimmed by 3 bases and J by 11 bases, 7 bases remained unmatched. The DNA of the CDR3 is TGTGCCAGCAGCTTGGACAGGGGCGGGCGTAAACTGTTTTTT. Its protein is CASSLDRGGRKLFF.

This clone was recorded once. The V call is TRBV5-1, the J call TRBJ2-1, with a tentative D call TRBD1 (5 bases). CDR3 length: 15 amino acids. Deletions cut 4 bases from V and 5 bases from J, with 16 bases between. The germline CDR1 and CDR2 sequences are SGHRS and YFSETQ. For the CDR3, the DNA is TGCGCCAGCAGCCCCCAGGGATTTGGGAACAATGAGCAGTTCTTC. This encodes CASSPQGFGNNEQFF.

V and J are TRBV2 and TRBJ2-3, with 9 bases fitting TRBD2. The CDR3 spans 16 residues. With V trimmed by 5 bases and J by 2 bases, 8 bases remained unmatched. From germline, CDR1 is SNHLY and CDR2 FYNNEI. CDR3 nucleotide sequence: TGTGCCAGCAGTCTTGGGGCTAGCGGGACCACAGATACGCAGTATTTT. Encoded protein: CASSLGASGTTDTQYF.

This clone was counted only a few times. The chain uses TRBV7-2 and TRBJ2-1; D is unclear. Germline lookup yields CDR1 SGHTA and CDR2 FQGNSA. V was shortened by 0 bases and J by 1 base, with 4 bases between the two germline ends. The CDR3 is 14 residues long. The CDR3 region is CASSLAGSYNEQFF. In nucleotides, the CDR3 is TGTGCCAGCAGCTTAGCGGGGTCCTACAATGAGCAGTTCTTC.

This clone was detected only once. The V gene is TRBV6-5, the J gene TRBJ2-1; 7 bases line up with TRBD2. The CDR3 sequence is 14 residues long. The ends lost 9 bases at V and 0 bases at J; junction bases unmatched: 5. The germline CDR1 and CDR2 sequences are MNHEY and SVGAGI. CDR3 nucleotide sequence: TGTGCCAGTGCTAGCGGCCGCTCCTACAATGAGCAGTTCTTC. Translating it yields CASASGRSYNEQFF.

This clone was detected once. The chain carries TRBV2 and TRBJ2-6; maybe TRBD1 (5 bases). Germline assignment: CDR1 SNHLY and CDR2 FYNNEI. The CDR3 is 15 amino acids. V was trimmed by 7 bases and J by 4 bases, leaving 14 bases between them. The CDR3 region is CASNKGNLGANVLTF. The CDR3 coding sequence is TGTGCCAGCAACAAGGGGAACCTGGGGGCCAACGTCCTGACTTTC.

Here the CDR3 DNA reads TGTGCCAGCAGTTACTCCGCGGGAGTATCGGTCGGGGAGCTGTTTTTT. It is translated as CASSYSAGVSVGELFF. This chain connects TRBV6-5 to TRBJ2-2, with 7 bases lining up with TRBD2. There are 16 residues in the CDR3. V was clipped by 0 bases and J by 7 bases; unmatched bases: 8. In germline, CDR1 is MNHEY, CDR2 SVGAGI.

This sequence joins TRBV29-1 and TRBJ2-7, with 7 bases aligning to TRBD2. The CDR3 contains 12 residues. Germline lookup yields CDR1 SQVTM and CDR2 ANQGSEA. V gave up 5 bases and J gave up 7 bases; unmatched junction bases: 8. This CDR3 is CSVRGEGLEQYF. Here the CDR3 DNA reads TGCAGCGTTCGGGGGGAGGGACTGGAGCAGTACTTC.

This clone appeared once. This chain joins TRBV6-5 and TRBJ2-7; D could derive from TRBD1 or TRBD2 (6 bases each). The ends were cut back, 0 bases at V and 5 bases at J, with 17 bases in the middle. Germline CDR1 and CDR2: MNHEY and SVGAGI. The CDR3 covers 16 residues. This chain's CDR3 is CASSYSGPGAKDEQYF. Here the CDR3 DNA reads TGTGCCAGCAGTTACTCCGGGCCGGGGGCTAAGGACGAGCAGTACTTC.

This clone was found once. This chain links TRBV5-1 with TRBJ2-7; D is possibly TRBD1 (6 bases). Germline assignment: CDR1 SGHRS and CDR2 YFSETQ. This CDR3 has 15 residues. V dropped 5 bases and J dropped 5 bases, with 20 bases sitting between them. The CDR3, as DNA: TGCGCCAGCAGTTTGATAGACAGGAGTGGCGACGAGCAGTACTTC. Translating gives CASSLIDRSGDEQYF.

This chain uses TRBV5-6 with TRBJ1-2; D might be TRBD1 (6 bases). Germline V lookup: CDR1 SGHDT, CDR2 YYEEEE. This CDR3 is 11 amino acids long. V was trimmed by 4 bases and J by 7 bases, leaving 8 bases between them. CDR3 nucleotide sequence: TGTGCCAGCAGCCGGGACATTGGCTACACCTTC. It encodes CASSRDIGYTF.

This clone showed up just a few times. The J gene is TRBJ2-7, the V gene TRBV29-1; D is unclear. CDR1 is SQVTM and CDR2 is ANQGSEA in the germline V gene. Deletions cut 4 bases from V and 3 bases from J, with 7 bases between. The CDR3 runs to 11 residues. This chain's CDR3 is CSVVVGYEQYF. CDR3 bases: TGCAGCGTTGTAGTGGGCTACGAGCAGTACTTC.

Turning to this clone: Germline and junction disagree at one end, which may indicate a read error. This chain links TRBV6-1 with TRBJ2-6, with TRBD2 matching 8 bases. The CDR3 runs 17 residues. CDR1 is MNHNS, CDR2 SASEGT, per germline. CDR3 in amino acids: CASREAGDGSGANVLTF. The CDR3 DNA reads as TGTGCCAGCAGGGAAGCGGGAGACGGGTCTGGGGCCAACGTCCTGACTTTC.

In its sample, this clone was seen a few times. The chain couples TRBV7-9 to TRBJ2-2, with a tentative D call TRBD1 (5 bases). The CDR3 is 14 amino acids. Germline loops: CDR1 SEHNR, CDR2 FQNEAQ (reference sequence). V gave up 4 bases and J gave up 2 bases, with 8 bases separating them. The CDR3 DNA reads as TGTGCCAGCAGCTCAGACAGTAACACCGGGGAGCTGTTTTTT. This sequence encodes CASSSDSNTGELFF. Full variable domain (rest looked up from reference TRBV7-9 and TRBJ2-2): DTGVSQNPRHKITKRGQNVTFRCDPISEHNRLYWYRQTLGQGPEFLTYFQNEAQLEKSRLLSDRFSAERPKGSFSTLEIQRTEQGDSAMYLCASSSDSNTGELFFGEGSRLTVL.

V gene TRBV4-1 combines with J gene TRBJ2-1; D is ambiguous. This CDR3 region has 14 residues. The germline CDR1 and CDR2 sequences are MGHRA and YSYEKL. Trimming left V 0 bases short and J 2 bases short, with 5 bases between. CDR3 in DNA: TGCGCCAGCAGCCAAGAGGTAACCTACAATGAGCAGTTCTTC. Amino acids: CASSQEVTYNEQFF.

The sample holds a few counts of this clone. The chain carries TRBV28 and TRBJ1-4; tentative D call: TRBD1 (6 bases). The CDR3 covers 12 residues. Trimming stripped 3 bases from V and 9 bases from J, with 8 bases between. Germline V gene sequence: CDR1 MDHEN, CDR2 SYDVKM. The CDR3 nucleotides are TGTGCCAGCAGTTTGGGGGGGCAAAAACTGTTTTTT. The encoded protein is CASSLGGQKLFF.

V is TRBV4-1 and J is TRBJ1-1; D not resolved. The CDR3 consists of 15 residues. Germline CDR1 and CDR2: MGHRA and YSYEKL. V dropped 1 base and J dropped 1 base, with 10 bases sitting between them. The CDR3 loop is CASSQGLDWNTEAFF. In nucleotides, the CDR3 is TGCGCCAGCAGCCAAGGTTTAGACTGGAACACTGAAGCTTTCTTT.

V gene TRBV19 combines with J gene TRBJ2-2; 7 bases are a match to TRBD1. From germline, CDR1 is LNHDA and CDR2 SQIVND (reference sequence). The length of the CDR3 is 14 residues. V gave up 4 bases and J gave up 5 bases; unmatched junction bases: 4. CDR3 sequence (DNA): TGTGCCAGTAGTACGGTACAGGGGACCGGGGAGCTGTTTTTT. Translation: CASSTVQGTGELFF.

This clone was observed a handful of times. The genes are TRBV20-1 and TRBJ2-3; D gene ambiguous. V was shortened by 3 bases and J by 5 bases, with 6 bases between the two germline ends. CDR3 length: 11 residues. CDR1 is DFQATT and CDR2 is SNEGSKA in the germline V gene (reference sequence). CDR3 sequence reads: CSASTLDTQYF. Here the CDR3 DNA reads TGCAGTGCTAGCACCTTAGATACGCAGTATTTT.

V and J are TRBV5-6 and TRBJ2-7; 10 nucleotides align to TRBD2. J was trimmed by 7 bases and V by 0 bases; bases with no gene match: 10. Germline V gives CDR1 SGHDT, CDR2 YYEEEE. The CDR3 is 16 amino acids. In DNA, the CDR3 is TGTGCCAGCAGCTTGGGGGTTTCTAGCGGGAGCTGGGAGCAGTACTTC. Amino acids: CASSLGVSSGSWEQYF.

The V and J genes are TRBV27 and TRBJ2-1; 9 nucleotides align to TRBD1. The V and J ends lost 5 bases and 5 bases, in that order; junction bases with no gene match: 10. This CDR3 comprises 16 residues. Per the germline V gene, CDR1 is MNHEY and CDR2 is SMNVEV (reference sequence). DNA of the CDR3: TGTGCCAGCAGTCCCCCGAGGACAGGGGTCCACAATGAGCAGTTCTTC. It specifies CASSPPRTGVHNEQFF.

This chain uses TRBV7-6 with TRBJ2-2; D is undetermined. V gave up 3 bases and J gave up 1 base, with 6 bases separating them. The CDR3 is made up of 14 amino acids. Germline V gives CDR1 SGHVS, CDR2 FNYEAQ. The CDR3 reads CASSLVLNTGELFF. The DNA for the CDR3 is TGTGCCAGCAGCTTGGTATTGAACACCGGGGAGCTGTTTTTT.

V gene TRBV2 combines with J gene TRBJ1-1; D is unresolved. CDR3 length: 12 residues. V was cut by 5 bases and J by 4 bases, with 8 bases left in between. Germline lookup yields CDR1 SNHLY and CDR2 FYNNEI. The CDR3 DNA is TGTGCCAGCAGTTGGACGGGCACTGAAGCTTTCTTT. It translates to CASSWTGTEAFF.

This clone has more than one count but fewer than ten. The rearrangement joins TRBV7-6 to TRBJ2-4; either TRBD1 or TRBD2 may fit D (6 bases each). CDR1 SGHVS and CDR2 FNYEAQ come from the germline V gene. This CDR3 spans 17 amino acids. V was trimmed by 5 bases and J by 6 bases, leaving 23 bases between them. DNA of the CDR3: TGTGCCAGCAGCCCTCTCGGAGGGACACCCGGGGGAAACATTCAGTACTTC. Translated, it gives CASSPLGGTPGGNIQYF.